These T cell receptor beta chains were read from a single sample in a study of Graves' ophthalmopathy and Graves' hyperthyroidism. TCRdb re-called the multiplex PCR reads with MiXCR, one entry per CDR3 protein. This table holds over 15,000 distinct CDR3 sequences, 46% found once. The specimen was peripheral blood. The source is a woman in her thirties or forties with stable Graves' hyperthyroidism. Each CDR3 is given without its conserved first and last residue. Fields, in order: V gene, D gene, CDR3 protein. D genes are given only for firm matches.

TRBV12-3/TRBV12-4,TRBD2,ASSLAQVAGGGEQF
TRBV24-1,.,ATSDPGIYEQY
TRBV2,.,ASRAGISSYEQY
TRBV10-2,.,ASKGGSSPLH
TRBV7-8,TRBD1,ASSSGQGGEKLF
TRBV7-2,.,ASSLEGAADTQY
TRBV2,.,ASSEVSSSYNSPLH
TRBV7-2,TRBD1,ASSRTGTYEQY
TRBV20-1,TRBD2,SARGAGEASDTQY
TRBV19,TRBD1,ASSIGFGLGQPYQETQY
TRBV7-9,.,ASNLRTYEQY
TRBV19,.,ASRPGTTLSYEQY
TRBV7-3,.,ASSPGGGTQY
TRBV20-1,.,SARGGSYEQY
TRBV2,.,ASSELAHEHY
TRBV7-9,.,ASSLARYEQY
TRBV6-5,TRBD1,ASSPGTGATDTQY
TRBV15,TRBD2,ATSRSLAGVLDEQY
TRBV20-1,.,SAPPRGFRSPLH
TRBV6-1,TRBD1,ASIRTGGASYNEQF
TRBV28,.,ASSFGSHYGYT
TRBV6-2/TRBV6-3,TRBD2,ASTSGSSYEQY
TRBV12-3/TRBV12-4,.,ATRTGTAQETQY
TRBV7-9,TRBD2,ASSLTGTRSTDTQY
TRBV25-1,.,ASSKGVVNEQY
TRBV30,.,AWSVLQGTEAF
TRBV29-1,TRBD1,SVTQGSRLDGYT
TRBV6-5,.,TSMGSYYKQY
TRBV19,.,ASSRDGSLNTEAF
TRBV4-2,.,ASSPYSLGTQKYKQY
TRBV6-2/TRBV6-3,.,ASSSQGGRSEAF
TRBV10-3,.,AISEGSRTYGYT
TRBV18,TRBD1,ASSRGQAGNYGYT
TRBV24-1,.,ATRANTGEPF
TRBV6-4,.,ASRLDRTTNEKLF
TRBV4-3,TRBD2,ASSHVAGGTGELF
TRBV7-2,TRBD1,ASSFGTGGGETQY
TRBV7-9,TRBD2,ASSLSGTETQY
TRBV28,.,ASSLASGRNTIY
TRBV10-3,TRBD1,ATTLGQGTDTQY
TRBV11-3,.,ASSLSSQYEQY
TRBV5-1,.,ASSLPSPLH
TRBV15,.,ATSRDRGLPYEQY
TRBV24-1,.,ATSDATDAHEQY
TRBV20-1,.,SARAPGTLSYEQY
TRBV2,.,ASTPSTDTQY
TRBV12-3/TRBV12-4,.,ASSLRGNQPQH
TRBV2,.,ASSGGGGGETQY
TRBV12-3/TRBV12-4,.,ASSSGRYNEQF
TRBV9,TRBD2,ASSVHGGGAEDTQY
TRBV24-1,.,ATSGGNTEAF
TRBV2,.,ASSELVAASSYKLY